Presented here are 32 T cell receptor beta chains from one specimen sequenced in a study of cytomegalovirus exposure and HLA in healthy donors (dated 2017 in TCRdb). Libraries were prepared through the immunoSEQ multiplex PCR assay. For the multiplex PCR, a mixture combining 60 forward primers for TCR Vbeta segments and 13 reverse primers for TCR Jbeta segments was used. TCRdb mirrors the immuneACCESS table, restricted to in-frame sequences. Some clones are absent from its copies; in checked studies, under half trace to an unresolved V gene, and the reason for the others is unknown. This sample holds roughly 160,000 clones; around 74% were observed only once. The top ten constitute around 2.5% of the sample. The sequenced sample consisted of PBMCs. These receptors all come from a female donor in good health and CMV-seronegative.

The chain links TRBV18 to TRBJ2-3; no definite D call. This CDR3 region has 13 residues. Germline CDR1 KGHSH, CDR2 LQKENI. Trimming pared 3 bases from V and 4 bases from J, leaving 8 bases between. The CDR3 DNA reads as TGTGCCAGCTCACCGCCTACCCCAGATACGCAGTATTTT. Translating gives CASSPPTPDTQYF.

The chain carries TRBV28 and TRBJ2-1; the match to TRBD2 covers 7 bases. Germline-derived CDR1 and CDR2 are MDHEN and SYDVKM. After removal of 5 bases from V and 13 bases from J, the junction contained 8 bases not matched to a gene. The CDR3 is 12 residues long. The CDR3 DNA reads TGTGCCAGCAGTATAGCGGGCCTTAACCAGTTCTTC. Residues: CASSIAGLNQFF.

The chain combines TRBV2 with TRBJ2-7, with D possibly TRBD2 on 6 matching bases. Germline CDR1 is SNHLY and CDR2 is FYNNEI. Trimming removed 6 bases at V and 4 bases at J, with 10 bases between. This CDR3 contains 12 residues. The CDR3 sequence: CASRGLGYEQYF. The CDR3 DNA reads TGTGCCAGCAGGGGACTGGGATACGAGCAGTACTTC.

The gene calls are TRBV13 and TRBJ1-1; D is perhaps TRBD1 (6 bases). The germline CDR1 and CDR2 sequences are PRHDT and FYEKMQ (reference sequence). The CDR3 sequence is 15 residues long. Trimming left V 5 bases short and J 4 bases short, with 17 bases between. The CDR3 here is CASSPNQGWITEAFF. In DNA form, the CDR3 reads TGTGCCAGCAGCCCAAATCAGGGGTGGATCACTGAAGCTTTCTTT.

This chain's CDR3 is CASSVGEGPFEQYF. The CDR3 DNA reads as TGTGCCAGCAGCGTAGGAGAGGGCCCATTCGAGCAGTACTTC. The chain combines TRBV9 with TRBJ2-7; D is perhaps TRBD2 (5 bases). The CDR3 extends over 14 amino acids. The germline V and J ends were trimmed by 0 bases and 6 bases, with 13 bases remaining between them. Per germline, CDR1 SGDLS and CDR2 YYNGEE.

This sequence joins TRBV9 and TRBJ1-5; 9 nucleotides match TRBD1. Per the germline V gene, CDR1 is SGDLS and CDR2 is YYNGEE. The J segment lost 4 bases and the V segment lost 4 bases, leaving 6 bases of the junction unmatched. The CDR3 sequence is 15 residues long. The CDR3 spells CASSMGQGGNQPQHF. CDR3 bases: TGTGCCAGCAGCATGGGACAGGGTGGGAATCAGCCCCAGCATTTT.

The chain carries TRBV19 and TRBJ2-2, with 8 bases fitting TRBD2. V was pared by 4 bases and J by 5 bases, with 15 bases of the junction left unmatched. The V gene's germline CDR1 is LNHDA and CDR2 SQIVND (reference sequence). The CDR3 consists of 18 residues. CDR3 nucleotide sequence: TGTGCCAGTAGTAATATTGTAGGAGCGGGAGTACGGACCGGGGAGCTGTTTTTT. This encodes CASSNIVGAGVRTGELFF.

CDR3 in amino acids: CASSRGLGTGGGVPYEQYF. CDR3 nucleotides: TGCGCCAGCAGTCGTGGCCTCGGGACAGGGGGCGGTGTACCCTACGAGCAGTACTTC. The chain recombines TRBV5-1 with TRBJ2-7; 12 bases match TRBD1. Germline CDR1 and CDR2: SGHRS and YFSETQ. This CDR3 contains 19 residues. Trimming at V came to 5 bases and at J to 2 bases, leaving 17 bases not matched to a gene.

This clone turned up a few times. This chain links TRBV7-2 with TRBJ1-6, with 9 positions matching TRBD1. The CDR3 is made up of 14 amino acids. V shed 5 bases and J 4 bases; nucleotides not matched to a gene: 0. Germline values: CDR1 SGHTA, CDR2 FQGNSA. Here the CDR3 reads CASSGQGYNSPLHF. The CDR3 DNA sequence: TGTGCCAGCAGCGGACAGGGGTATAATTCACCCCTCCACTTT.

J is TRBJ1-6 and V is TRBV30; 7 bases agree with TRBD1. V trimming: 3 bases; J trimming: 13 bases; junction bases outside the gene matches: 15. CDR3 size: 15 residues. CDR1 is GTSNPN and CDR2 is SVGIG in the germline V gene (reference sequence). This CDR3 is CAWSPTGPGGRPLHF. CDR3 bases: TGTGCCTGGAGCCCGACGGGGCCAGGGGGGCGGCCCCTCCACTTT. The full variable domain, in which reference TRBV30 and TRBJ1-6 provide the parts outside the CDR3, is SQTIHQWPATLVQPVGSPLSLECTVEGTSNPNLYWYRQAAGRGLQLLFYSVGIGQISSEVPQNLSASRPQDRQFILSSKKLLLSDSGFYLCAWSPTGPGGRPLHFGNGTRLTVT.

The sample holds a few counts of this clone. This same CDR3 is encoded by further DNA sequences in the sample. The chain combines TRBV7-2 with TRBJ1-1; a possible D gene is TRBD1 (6 bases). The V end lost 3 bases, the J end lost 1 base, and 6 bases lay between the germline ends. This CDR3 is 13 amino acids long. Germline V CDR1 and CDR2: SGHTA, FQGNSA. The CDR3, as DNA: TGTGCCAGCAGCTTGGGACAGAACACTGAAGCTTTCTTT. This sequence encodes CASSLGQNTEAFF.

This clone was recorded only once. The chain couples TRBV7-2 to TRBJ2-1; TRBD2 agrees at 7 bases. Germline trimming cut 2 bases from V and 4 bases from J; bases unmatched to any gene: 5. This CDR3 comprises 15 residues. The V gene's germline CDR1 is SGHTA and CDR2 FQGNSA. CDR3 sequence: CASSLSQLAYNEQFF. DNA for the CDR3: TGTGCCAGCAGCTTATCGCAACTAGCGTACAATGAGCAGTTCTTC.

This chain joins TRBV7-2 and TRBJ2-3; D is possibly TRBD1 (6 bases). Trimming stripped 0 bases from V and 0 bases from J, with 7 bases between. The CDR3 consists of 15 residues. Germline values: CDR1 SGHTA, CDR2 FQGNSA. The CDR3 DNA is TGTGCCAGCAGCTTAGCGGGGACAAGCACAGATACGCAGTATTTT. Its translation: CASSLAGTSTDTQYF.

The rearrangement links TRBV11-2 to TRBJ1-4, with D possibly being TRBD1 (5 bases). V was trimmed by 2 bases and J by 4 bases, leaving 17 bases between them. Germline CDR1 and CDR2: SGHAT and FQNNGV. CDR3 length: 17 residues. The CDR3 DNA reads as TGTGCCAGCAGCTTACGGCAGGGAGGTGGGGTTAATGAAAAACTGTTTTTT. This gives the protein CASSLRQGGGVNEKLFF. The whole variable domain, filled in from reference TRBV11-2 and TRBJ1-4, reads EAGVAQSPRYKIIEKRQSVAFWCNPISGHATLYWYQQILGQGPKLLIQFQNNGVVDDSQLPKDRFSAERLKGVDSTLKIQPAKLEDSAVYLCASSLRQGGGVNEKLFFGSGTQLSVL.

The V gene is TRBV11-2, the J gene TRBJ2-7, with 8 bases that match TRBD2. The germline gives CDR1 SGHAT, CDR2 FQNNGV. The junction had 11 bases not matched to a gene; V was cut back by 4 bases and J by 0 bases. The CDR3 runs to 17 residues. The CDR3 DNA reads TGTGCCAGCAGCTCCAGCCGCGGGGGGTTAAGCTCCTACGAGCAGTACTTC. It is translated as CASSSSRGGLSSYEQYF.

The chain has TRBV6-5 and TRBJ1-2; maybe TRBD1 (6 bases). Trimming cost V 8 bases and J 4 bases, with 17 bases left between them. This CDR3 is built from 14 residues. CDR1 MNHEY and CDR2 SVGAGI come from the germline V gene. The CDR3 sequence: CASAWAGAAYGYTF. CDR3 DNA sequence: TGTGCCAGCGCCTGGGCAGGGGCTGCCTATGGCTACACCTTC.

The V and J genes are TRBV9 and TRBJ2-1, with 9 bases identical to TRBD1. This CDR3 region has 14 residues. After removal of 3 bases from V and 7 bases from J, the junction contained 5 bases not matched to a gene. Per the germline V gene, CDR1 is SGDLS and CDR2 is YYNGEE. The CDR3 DNA reads as TGTGCCAGCAGCGGGGGACAGGGTGAGAATGAGCAGTTCTTC. It specifies CASSGGQGENEQFF.

The chain carries TRBV7-9 and TRBJ2-5; 7 bases match TRBD1. CDR1 is SEHNR and CDR2 is FQNEAQ in the germline V gene (reference sequence). J gave up 5 bases and V 4 bases, and 4 bases lay outside the gene matches. This CDR3 contains 13 residues. The CDR3 DNA is TGTGCCAGCAGCTCGGGGACAGCGGAGACCCAGTACTTC. Its translation is CASSSGTAETQYF. Drawing the rest from reference TRBV7-9 and TRBJ2-5, the complete variable domain is DTGVSQNPRHKITKRGQNVTFRCDPISEHNRLYWYRQTLGQGPEFLTYFQNEAQLEKSRLLSDRFSAERPKGSFSTLEIQRTEQGDSAMYLCASSSGTAETQYFGPGTRLLVL.

The chain recombines TRBV5-6 with TRBJ1-4; D gene unclear. The V end lost 6 bases, the J end lost 4 bases, and 19 bases lay between the germline ends. CDR3 length equals 16 residues. Per germline, CDR1 SGHDT and CDR2 YYEEEE. CDR3 region: CASTSRRWAGNEKLFF. The DNA for the CDR3 is TGTGCCAGCACTTCACGTAGGTGGGCCGGTAATGAAAAACTGTTTTTT.

This chain uses TRBV28 with TRBJ2-1; D is possibly TRBD1 (6 bases). The CDR3 runs to 16 residues. Germline CDR1 is MDHEN and CDR2 is SYDVKM. The ends were cut back, 2 bases at V and 2 bases at J, with 13 bases in the middle. CDR3 sequence: CASSLALGGAYNEQFF. CDR3 nucleotide sequence: TGTGCCAGCAGTTTAGCCCTAGGGGGAGCCTACAATGAGCAGTTCTTC.

The chain recombines TRBV29-1 with TRBJ1-2; 9 bases agree with TRBD1. The CDR3 covers 15 residues. CDR1 SQVTM and CDR2 ANQGSEA come from the germline V gene. The V and J ends lost 6 bases and 0 bases, in that order; junction bases with no gene match: 8. CDR3 DNA sequence: TGCAGCGTCGCCGGGACAGGGATGTCTAACTATGGCTACACCTTC. Its translation: CSVAGTGMSNYGYTF.

This sequence joins TRBV4-2 and TRBJ2-5; TRBD2 is a possible D gene (5 bases). Germline V gene lookup returns CDR1 LGHNA and CDR2 YNFKEQ. V lost 3 bases and J lost 11, with 16 bases in between. This CDR3 has 13 amino acids. Written as DNA, the CDR3 is TGTGCCAGCAGCCACAAAGTGATGGGAGAGCAGTACTTC. Its translation is CASSHKVMGEQYF.

The chain couples TRBV20-1 to TRBJ1-1; no firm D call. Germline V gene lookup returns CDR1 DFQATT and CDR2 SNEGSKA (reference sequence). Trimming took 6 bases from V and 6 from J, leaving 8 bases between them. The CDR3 runs 10 residues. Here the CDR3 DNA reads TGCAGTGCCTATGCGGCTGAAGCTTTCTTT. Translated: CSAYAAEAFF.

V usage is TRBV11-2 and J usage is TRBJ2-2, with D tentatively TRBD1 (5 bases). Trimming pared 0 bases from V and 3 bases from J, leaving 11 bases between. This CDR3 is 16 amino acids long. Germline lookup yields CDR1 SGHAT and CDR2 FQNNGV. The DNA of the CDR3 is TGTGCCAGCAGCTTAGATCCCGACAGAGACACCGGGGAGCTGTTTTTT. The encoded protein is CASSLDPDRDTGELFF.

CDR3 residues: CASLGAFNYGYTF. CDR3 in DNA: TGTGCCAGCCTGGGGGCGTTTAACTATGGCTACACCTTC. The V and J genes are TRBV6-5 and TRBJ1-2, with D tentatively TRBD1 (6 bases). V was shortened by 8 bases and J by 1 base, with 11 bases between the two germline ends. This CDR3 is built from 13 residues. CDR1 is MNHEY and CDR2 is SVGAGI in the germline V gene.

This chain uses TRBV30 with TRBJ1-2; a possible D gene is TRBD1 (6 bases). V lost 3 bases and J lost 4, with 12 bases in between. The germline V gene encodes CDR1 GTSNPN and CDR2 SVGIG (reference sequence). The CDR3 has 13 amino acids. DNA of the CDR3: TGTGCCTGGAGCCCGGGGGGCTTCTATGGCTACACCTTC. It codes for CAWSPGGFYGYTF. The complete variable domain, with remaining parts taken from reference TRBV30 and TRBJ1-2, reads SQTIHQWPATLVQPVGSPLSLECTVEGTSNPNLYWYRQAAGRGLQLLFYSVGIGQISSEVPQNLSASRPQDRQFILSSKKLLLSDSGFYLCAWSPGGFYGYTFGSGTRLTVV.

The chain has TRBV5-1 and TRBJ1-1, with D unclear. Germline values: CDR1 SGHRS, CDR2 YFSETQ. CDR3 length equals 12 residues. V lost 3 bases to trimming and J lost 8 bases, with 11 bases between them. The chain's CDR3 is CASSSERGEAFF. The CDR3 DNA reads as TGCGCCAGCAGCTCCGAGCGAGGAGAAGCTTTCTTT. Full variable domain (missing parts from reference TRBV5-1 and TRBJ1-1): KAGVTQTPRYLIKTRGQQVTLSCSPISGHRSVSWYQQTPGQGLQFLFEYFSETQRNKGNFPGRFSGRQFSNSRSEMNVSTLELGDSALYLCASSSERGEAFFGQGTRLTVV.

This rearrangement joins TRBV7-2 to TRBJ1-1, with D tentatively TRBD1 (6 bases). Germline values: CDR1 SGHTA, CDR2 FQGNSA. This CDR3 has 13 amino acids. V shed 4 bases and J shed 5 bases, with 11 bases lying between them. CDR3 in DNA: TGTGCCAGCAGCTACGACAGGAGGACTGAAGCTTTCTTT. This sequence encodes CASSYDRRTEAFF.

The chain is built from TRBV19 and TRBJ2-5, with 9 bases lining up with TRBD1. The germline V gene has CDR1 LNHDA and CDR2 SQIVND (reference sequence). The CDR3 sequence is 13 residues long. The V and J ends lost 8 bases and 1 base, in that order; junction bases with no gene match: 2. As DNA, the CDR3 is TGTGCCAGTGGGACAGGGCTCCAAGAGACCCAGTACTTC. Its protein product is CASGTGLQETQYF.

This rearrangement joins TRBV7-2 to TRBJ2-3, with D tentatively TRBD1 (5 bases). CDR3 length: 12 amino acids. Trimming removed 5 bases at V and 14 bases at J, with 17 bases between. Looked up from germline, CDR1 is SGHTA and CDR2 is FQGNSA. The DNA of the CDR3 is TGTGCCAGCAGCGAACTGTATCAGGGCCCGTATTTT. This translates into CASSELYQGPYF. The full variable domain, rest sourced from reference TRBV7-2 and TRBJ2-3, is GAGVSQSPSNKVTEKGKDVELRCDPISGHTALYWYRQSLGQGLEFLIYFQGNSAPDKSGLPSDRFSAERTGGSVSTLTIQRTQQEDSAVYLCASSELYQGPYFGPGTRLTVL.

The chain is built from TRBV7-9 and TRBJ2-3; TRBD2 might be the D (8 bases). Trimming shortened V by 2 bases and J by 9 bases, and 15 bases separated the two germline ends. Germline loops: CDR1 SEHNR, CDR2 FQNEAQ (reference sequence). The CDR3 is made up of 14 amino acids. The CDR3 DNA sequence: TGTGCCAGCAGCTTACCGGGAGGGGGCGGAACGCAGTATTTT. Protein: CASSLPGGGGTQYF. Combining the CDR3 with reference TRBV7-9 and TRBJ2-3 gives the whole variable domain DTGVSQNPRHKITKRGQNVTFRCDPISEHNRLYWYRQTLGQGPEFLTYFQNEAQLEKSRLLSDRFSAERPKGSFSTLEIQRTEQGDSAMYLCASSLPGGGGTQYFGPGTRLTVL.

This chain connects TRBV7-2 to TRBJ2-6; D might be TRBD2 (6 bases). The CDR3 is 17 residues long. Germline loops: CDR1 SGHTA, CDR2 FQGNSA. V gave up 4 bases and J gave up 4 bases, with 17 bases separating them. Here the CDR3 reads CASSSLGGVAGANVLTF. The CDR3 DNA is TGTGCCAGCAGCTCCCTGGGGGGTGTCGCGGGGGCCAACGTCCTGACTTTC.